This T cell receptor (beta chain) emerged from a study of patients and donors after allogeneic stem cell transplantation. TCRdb reanalysed the RT-PCR reads using MiXCR and keeps one entry per CDR3 protein. The sample consists of hundreds of thousands of distinct CDR3 sequences, 16% of them appearing once. CDR3 length: 16 residues. Germline-derived CDR1 and CDR2 are DFQATT and SNEGSKA (reference sequence). V dropped 0 bases and J dropped 1; count of bases not matched to a gene: 6. The TCR sequence derives from a human donor who was either an allogeneic HSCT recipient or a stem cell or donor lymphocyte infusion donor (not recorded which). It is not recorded whose cells these are; they may come from a transplant donor. Sequencing was done on a sample of blood, either unsorted or a sorted T cell fraction (not recorded which). The chain joins TRBV20-1 to TRBJ2-4; TRBD2 matches 7 bases. The CDR3 loop reads CSARDRRELAKNIQYF. CDR3 bases: TGCAGTGCTAGAGATCGGCGGGAGCTGGCCAAAAACATTCAGTACTTC.